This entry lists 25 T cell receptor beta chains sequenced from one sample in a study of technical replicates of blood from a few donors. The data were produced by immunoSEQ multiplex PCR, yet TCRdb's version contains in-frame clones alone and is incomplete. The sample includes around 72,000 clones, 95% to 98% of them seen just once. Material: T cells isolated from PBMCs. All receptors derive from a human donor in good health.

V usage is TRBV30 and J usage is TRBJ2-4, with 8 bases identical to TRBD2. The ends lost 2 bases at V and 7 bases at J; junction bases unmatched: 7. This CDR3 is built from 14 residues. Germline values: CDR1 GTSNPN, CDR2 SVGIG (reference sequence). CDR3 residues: CAWSPLAAGNIQYF. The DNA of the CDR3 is TGTGCCTGGAGTCCACTAGCGGCGGGGAACATTCAGTACTTC. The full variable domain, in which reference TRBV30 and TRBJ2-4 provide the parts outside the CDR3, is SQTIHQWPATLVQPVGSPLSLECTVEGTSNPNLYWYRQAAGRGLQLLFYSVGIGQISSEVPQNLSASRPQDRQFILSSKKLLLSDSGFYLCAWSPLAAGNIQYFGAGTRLSVL.

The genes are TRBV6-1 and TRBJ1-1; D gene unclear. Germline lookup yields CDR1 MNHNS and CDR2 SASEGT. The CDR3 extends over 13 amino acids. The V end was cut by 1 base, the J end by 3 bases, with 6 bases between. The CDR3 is CASSEVRDTEAFF. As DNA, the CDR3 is TGTGCCAGCAGTGAAGTACGGGACACTGAAGCTTTCTTT.

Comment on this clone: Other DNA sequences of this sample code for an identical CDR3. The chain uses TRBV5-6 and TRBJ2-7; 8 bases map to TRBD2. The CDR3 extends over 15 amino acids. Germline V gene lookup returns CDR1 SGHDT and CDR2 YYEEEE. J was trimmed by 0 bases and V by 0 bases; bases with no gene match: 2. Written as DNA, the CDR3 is TGTGCCAGCAGCTTGGCGGGAGGGAGCTCCTACGAGCAGTACTTC. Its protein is CASSLAGGSSYEQYF. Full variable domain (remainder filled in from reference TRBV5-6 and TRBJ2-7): DAGVTQSPTHLIKTRGQQVTLRCSPKSGHDTVSWYQQALGQGPQFIFQYYEEEERQRGNFPDRFSGHQFPNYSSELNVNALLLGDSALYLCASSLAGGSSYEQYFGPGTRLTVT.

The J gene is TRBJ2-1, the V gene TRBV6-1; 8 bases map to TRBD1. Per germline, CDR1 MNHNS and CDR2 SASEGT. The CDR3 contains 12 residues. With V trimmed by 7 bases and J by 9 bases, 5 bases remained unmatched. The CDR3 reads CASIQTGVEQFF. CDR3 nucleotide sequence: TGTGCCAGCATCCAGACAGGGGTTGAGCAGTTCTTC.

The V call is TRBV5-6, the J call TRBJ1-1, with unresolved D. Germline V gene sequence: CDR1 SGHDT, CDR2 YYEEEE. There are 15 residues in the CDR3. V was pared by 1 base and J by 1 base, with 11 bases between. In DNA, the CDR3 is TGTGCCAGCAGCTTGCCCACCCCCGGGAACACTGAAGCTTTCTTT. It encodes CASSLPTPGNTEAFF. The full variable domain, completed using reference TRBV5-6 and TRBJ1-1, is DAGVTQSPTHLIKTRGQQVTLRCSPKSGHDTVSWYQQALGQGPQFIFQYYEEEERQRGNFPDRFSGHQFPNYSSELNVNALLLGDSALYLCASSLPTPGNTEAFFGQGTRLTVV.

CDR3 region: CASSAAGTGGREQFF. CDR3 in DNA: TGTGCCAGCAGTGCCGCCGGGACAGGGGGCCGAGAGCAGTTCTTC. The gene calls are TRBV6-1 and TRBJ2-1; 12 nucleotides agree with TRBD1. V gave up 4 bases and J gave up 10 bases; unmatched junction bases: 8. Germline values: CDR1 MNHNS, CDR2 SASEGT. This CDR3 spans 15 amino acids.

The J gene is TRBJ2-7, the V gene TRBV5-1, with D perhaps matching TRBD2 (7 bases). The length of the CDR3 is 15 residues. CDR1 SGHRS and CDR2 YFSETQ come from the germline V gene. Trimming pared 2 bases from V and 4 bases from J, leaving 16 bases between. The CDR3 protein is CASSLNGGGTYEQYF. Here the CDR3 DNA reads TGCGCCAGCAGCTTAAATGGCGGGGGCACATACGAGCAGTACTTC.

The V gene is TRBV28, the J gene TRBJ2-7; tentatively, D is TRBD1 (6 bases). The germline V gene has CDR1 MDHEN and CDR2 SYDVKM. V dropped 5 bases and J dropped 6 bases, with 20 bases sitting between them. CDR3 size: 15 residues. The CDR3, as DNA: TGTGCCAGCAGTCCCGCGGACAGCCTGAGGAGCGAGCAGTACTTC. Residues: CASSPADSLRSEQYF. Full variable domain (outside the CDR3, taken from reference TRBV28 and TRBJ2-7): DVKVTQSSRYLVKRTGEKVFLECVQDMDHENMFWYRQDPGLGLRLIYFSYDVKMKEKGDIPEGYSVSREKKERFSLILESASTNQTSMYLCASSPADSLRSEQYFGPGTRLTVT.

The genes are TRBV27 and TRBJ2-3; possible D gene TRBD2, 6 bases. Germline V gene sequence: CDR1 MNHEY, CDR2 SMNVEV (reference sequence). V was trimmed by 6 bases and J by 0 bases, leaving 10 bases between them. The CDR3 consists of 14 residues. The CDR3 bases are TGTGCCAGCAGCTCGGGACTTAGCACAGATACGCAGTATTTT. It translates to CASSSGLSTDTQYF.

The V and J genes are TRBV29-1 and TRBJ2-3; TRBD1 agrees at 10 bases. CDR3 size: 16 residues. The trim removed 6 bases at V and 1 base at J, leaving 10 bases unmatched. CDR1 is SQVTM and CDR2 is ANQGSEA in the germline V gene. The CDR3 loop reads CSVDYRDRGGTDTQYF. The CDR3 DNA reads TGCAGCGTAGACTACCGGGACAGGGGAGGCACAGATACGCAGTATTTT.

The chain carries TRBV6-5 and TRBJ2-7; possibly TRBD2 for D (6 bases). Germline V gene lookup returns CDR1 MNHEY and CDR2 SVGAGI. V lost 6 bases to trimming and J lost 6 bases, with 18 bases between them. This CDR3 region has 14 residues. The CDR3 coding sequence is TGTGCCAGCAGAGGGCTAGTGGACGGGGGCGAGCAGTACTTC. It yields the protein CASRGLVDGGEQYF.

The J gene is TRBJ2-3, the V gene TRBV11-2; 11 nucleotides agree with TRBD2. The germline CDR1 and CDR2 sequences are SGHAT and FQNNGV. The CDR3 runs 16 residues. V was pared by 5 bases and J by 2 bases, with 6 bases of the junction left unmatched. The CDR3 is CASSGGTSGYTDTQYF. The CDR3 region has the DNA TGTGCCAGCAGCGGGGGGACTAGCGGATACACAGATACGCAGTATTTT. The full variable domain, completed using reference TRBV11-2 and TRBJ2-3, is EAGVAQSPRYKIIEKRQSVAFWCNPISGHATLYWYQQILGQGPKLLIQFQNNGVVDDSQLPKDRFSAERLKGVDSTLKIQPAKLEDSAVYLCASSGGTSGYTDTQYFGPGTRLTVL.

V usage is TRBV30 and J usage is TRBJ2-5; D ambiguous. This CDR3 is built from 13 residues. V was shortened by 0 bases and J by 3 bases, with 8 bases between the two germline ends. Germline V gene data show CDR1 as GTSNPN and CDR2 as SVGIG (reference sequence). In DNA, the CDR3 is TGTGCCTGGAGTGTAAATTTTAAAGAGACCCAGTACTTC. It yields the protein CAWSVNFKETQYF.

CDR3: CASSVMGGINTEAFF. CDR3 coding DNA: TGCGCCAGCTCCGTGATGGGGGGTATTAACACTGAAGCTTTCTTT. V is TRBV5-1 and J is TRBJ1-1; a weak D match, TRBD1 (5 bases). The ends were cut back, 7 bases at V and 2 bases at J, with 18 bases in the middle. Germline lookup yields CDR1 SGHRS and CDR2 YFSETQ. This CDR3 has 15 residues.

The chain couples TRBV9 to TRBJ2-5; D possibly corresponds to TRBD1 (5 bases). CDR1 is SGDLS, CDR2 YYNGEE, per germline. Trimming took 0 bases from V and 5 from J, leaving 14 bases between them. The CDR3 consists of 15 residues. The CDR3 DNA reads TGTGCCAGCAGCGTAGAGCCAGGGAAGATTGAGACCCAGTACTTC. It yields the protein CASSVEPGKIETQYF.

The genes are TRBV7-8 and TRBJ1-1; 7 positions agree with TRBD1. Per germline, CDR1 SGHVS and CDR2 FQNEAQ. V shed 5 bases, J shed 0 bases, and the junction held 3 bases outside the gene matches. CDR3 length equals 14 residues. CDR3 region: CASSQGQMNTEAFF. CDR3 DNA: TGTGCCAGCAGCCAGGGACAGATGAACACTGAAGCTTTCTTT. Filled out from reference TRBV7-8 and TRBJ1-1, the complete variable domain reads GAGVSQSPRYKVAKRGQDVALRCDPISGHVSLFWYQQALGQGPEFLTYFQNEAQLDKSGLPSDRFFAERPEGSVSTLKIQRTQQEDSAVYLCASSQGQMNTEAFFGQGTRLTVV.

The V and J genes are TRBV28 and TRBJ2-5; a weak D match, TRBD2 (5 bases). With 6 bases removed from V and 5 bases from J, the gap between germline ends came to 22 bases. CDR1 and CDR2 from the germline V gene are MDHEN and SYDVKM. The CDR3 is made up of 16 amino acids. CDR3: CASSRPPGLGQETQYF. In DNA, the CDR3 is TGTGCCAGCAGCCGACCCCCCGGACTTGGCCAGGAGACCCAGTACTTC.

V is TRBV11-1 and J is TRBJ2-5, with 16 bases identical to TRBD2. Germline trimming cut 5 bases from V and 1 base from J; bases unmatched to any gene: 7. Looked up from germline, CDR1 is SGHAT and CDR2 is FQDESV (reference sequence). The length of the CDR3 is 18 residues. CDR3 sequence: CASSLGTSGRDLQETQYF. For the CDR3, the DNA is TGTGCCAGCAGCCTAGGGACTAGCGGGAGGGACCTCCAAGAGACCCAGTACTTC.

CDR3 amino acids: CASSLSGRVNEQFF. As DNA, the CDR3 is TGTGCCAGCAGCCTTAGCGGGAGGGTCAATGAGCAGTTCTTC. The rearrangement links TRBV6-5 to TRBJ2-1; 11 bases line up with TRBD2. Germline lookup yields CDR1 MNHEY and CDR2 SVGAGI. CDR3 length: 14 amino acids. V trimming: 6 bases; J trimming: 6 bases; junction bases outside the gene matches: 4.

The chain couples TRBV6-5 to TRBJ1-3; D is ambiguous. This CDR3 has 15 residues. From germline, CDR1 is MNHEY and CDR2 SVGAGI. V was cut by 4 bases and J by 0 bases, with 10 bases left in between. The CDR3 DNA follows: TGTGCCAGCAGTTCCAGACAATACTCTGGAAACACCATATATTTT. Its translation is CASSSRQYSGNTIYF.

The CDR3 DNA is TGTGCCAGCAGCCTTATGACAGGGACGGGTCAAGAGACCCAGTACTTC. Encoded protein: CASSLMTGTGQETQYF. V usage is TRBV7-9 and J usage is TRBJ2-5; 7 nucleotides align to TRBD1. V shed 5 bases, J shed 2 bases, and the junction held 11 bases outside the gene matches. Germline V gene sequence: CDR1 SEHNR, CDR2 FQNEAQ (reference sequence). The CDR3 sequence is 16 residues long. The complete variable domain, with remaining parts taken from reference TRBV7-9 and TRBJ2-5, reads DTGVSQNPRHKITKRGQNVTFRCDPISEHNRLYWYRQTLGQGPEFLTYFQNEAQLEKSRLLSDRFSAERPKGSFSTLEIQRTEQGDSAMYLCASSLMTGTGQETQYFGPGTRLLVL.

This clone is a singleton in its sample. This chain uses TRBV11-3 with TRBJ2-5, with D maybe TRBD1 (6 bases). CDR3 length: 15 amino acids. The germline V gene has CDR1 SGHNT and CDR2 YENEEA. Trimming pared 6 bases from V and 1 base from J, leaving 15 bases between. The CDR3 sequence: CASSPEGHFQETQYF. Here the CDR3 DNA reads TGTGCCAGCAGTCCTGAGGGACACTTCCAAGAGACCCAGTACTTC.

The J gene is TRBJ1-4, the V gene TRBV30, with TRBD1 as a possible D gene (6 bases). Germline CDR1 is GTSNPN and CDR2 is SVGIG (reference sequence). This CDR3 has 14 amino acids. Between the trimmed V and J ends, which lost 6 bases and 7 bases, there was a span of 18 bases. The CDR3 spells CACSPGQRSEKLFF. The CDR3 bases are TGTGCCTGTTCCCCGGGACAAAGGTCTGAAAAACTGTTTTTT. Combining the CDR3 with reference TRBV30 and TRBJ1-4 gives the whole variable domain SQTIHQWPATLVQPVGSPLSLECTVEGTSNPNLYWYRQAAGRGLQLLFYSVGIGQISSEVPQNLSASRPQDRQFILSSKKLLLSDSGFYLCACSPGQRSEKLFFGSGTQLSVL.

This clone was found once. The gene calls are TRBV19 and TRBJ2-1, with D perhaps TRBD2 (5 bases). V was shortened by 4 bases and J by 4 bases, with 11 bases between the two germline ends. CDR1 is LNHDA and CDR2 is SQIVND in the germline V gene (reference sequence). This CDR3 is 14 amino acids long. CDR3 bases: TGTGCCAGTAGTAACCAGCGGATATACAATGAGCAGTTCTTC. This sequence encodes CASSNQRIYNEQFF.

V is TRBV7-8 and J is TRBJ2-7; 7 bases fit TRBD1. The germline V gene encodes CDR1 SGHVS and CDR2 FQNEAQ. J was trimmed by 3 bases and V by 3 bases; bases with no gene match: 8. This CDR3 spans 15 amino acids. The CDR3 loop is CASSFDRELDYEQYF. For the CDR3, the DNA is TGTGCCAGCAGCTTTGACAGGGAGTTGGACTACGAGCAGTACTTC.